These T cell receptor beta chains were read from a single sample in a study of T cells in localized non-small cell lung cancer. Only in-frame clones appear in the TCRdb table, and some are missing; sequencing was by immunoSEQ multiplex PCR. The table includes approximately 2,600 clones, 30% to 40% detected once. This specimen was lung tumor tissue, taken before any cancer treatment. The receptors were gathered from a female donor older than 55 with stage II squamous cell lung carcinoma. Both conserved end residues are part of each CDR3. Each record gives: V gene, J gene, clone size, D gene, CDR3 DNA, CDR3 protein. A D gene is named only where the DNA matches it firmly. Expanded clones are given a class, and other clones once, few, many or no size at all.

v_gene: TRBV28
j_gene: TRBJ2-2
abundance: few
d_gene: TRBD2
CDR3nt: TGTGCCAGCAGCCTACCTACCCGAGCGGGGGATACCGGGGAGCTGTTTTTT
CDR3aa: CASSLPTRAGDTGELFF

v_gene: TRBV30
j_gene: TRBJ2-3
abundance: -
d_gene: TRBD2
CDR3nt: TGTGCCTGGAGTTCGTCTCCTAGCGGGACAGATACGCAGTATTTT
CDR3aa: CAWSSSPSGTDTQYF

v_gene: TRBV2
j_gene: TRBJ2-2
abundance: medium-sized
d_gene: -
CDR3nt: TGTGCCAGCAGTCCCCGCGTACTAGCCGGGGAGCTGTTTTTT
CDR3aa: CASSPRVLAGELFF

v_gene: TRBV14
j_gene: TRBJ2-2
abundance: -
d_gene: TRBD1
CDR3nt: TGTGCCAGCAGCCCGGACAGGGTTCGAGAAGGGGAGCTGTTTTTT
CDR3aa: CASSPDRVREGELFF

v_gene: TRBV13
j_gene: TRBJ2-7
abundance: -
d_gene: TRBD2
CDR3nt: TGTGCCAGCAGCTCACGGACTAGCGGGAGGGCCTGGTACGAGCAGTACTTC
CDR3aa: CASSSRTSGRAWYEQYF

v_gene: TRBV6-8
j_gene: TRBJ2-5
abundance: few
d_gene: TRBD2
CDR3nt: TGTGCCAGCTTACCCCCCGGGGGGGAGACCCAGTACTTC
CDR3aa: CASLPPGGETQYF

v_gene: TRBV11-3
j_gene: TRBJ1-5
abundance: -
d_gene: -
CDR3nt: TGTGCCAGCAGCTTAAGCCAGCCGAATCAGCCCCAGCATTTT
CDR3aa: CASSLSQPNQPQHF

v_gene: TRBV9
j_gene: TRBJ2-5
abundance: -
d_gene: -
CDR3nt: TGTGCCAGCAGTGAAGCCGTTCTCCAGTCCTTCTCTAGGGGAGAGACCCAGTACTTC
CDR3aa: CASSEAVLQSFSRGETQYF

v_gene: TRBV7-2
j_gene: TRBJ1-1
abundance: medium-sized
d_gene: -
CDR3nt: TGTGCCAGCGCCCGGACCGAAGGCACTGAAGCTTTCTTT
CDR3aa: CASARTEGTEAFF

v_gene: TRBV28
j_gene: TRBJ2-7
abundance: -
d_gene: TRBD2
CDR3nt: TGTGCCAGCAGCCCCCCAGCTAGCGGAGCCTACGAGCAGTACTTC
CDR3aa: CASSPPASGAYEQYF

v_gene: TRBV9
j_gene: TRBJ1-4
abundance: few
d_gene: -
CDR3nt: TGTGCCAGCAGGTACATGGCTCATGAAAAACTGTTTTTT
CDR3aa: CASRYMAHEKLFF

v_gene: TRBV19
j_gene: TRBJ1-1
abundance: few
d_gene: -
CDR3nt: TGTGCCAGTCCAGGGCGGAACACTGAAGCTTTCTTT
CDR3aa: CASPGRNTEAFF

v_gene: TRBV5-1
j_gene: TRBJ2-5
abundance: -
d_gene: TRBD2
CDR3nt: TGCGCCAGCAGCTTGGCTAGCGGGCTCCTTCAAGAGACCCAGTACTTC
CDR3aa: CASSLASGLLQETQYF

v_gene: TRBV30
j_gene: TRBJ2-3
abundance: -
d_gene: -
CDR3nt: TGTGCCTGGAGTGAAGCGGTGAGCACAGATACGCAGTATTTT
CDR3aa: CAWSEAVSTDTQYF

v_gene: TRBV6-8
j_gene: TRBJ2-1
abundance: -
d_gene: -
CDR3nt: TGTGCCATCTTGGACGGGGTGAGTTCCAATGAGCAGTTCTTC
CDR3aa: CAILDGVSSNEQFF

v_gene: TRBV30
j_gene: TRBJ1-3
abundance: -
d_gene: TRBD1
CDR3nt: TGTGCCTGGAAGCGGGACAGAGTTGGAAACACCATATATTTT
CDR3aa: CAWKRDRVGNTIYF

v_gene: TRBV5-1
j_gene: TRBJ1-4
abundance: once
d_gene: -
CDR3nt: TGCGCCAGCAGCTCGGCAGGGAGAGAGGAGGAAAAACTGTTTTTT
CDR3aa: CASSSAGREEEKLFF

v_gene: TRBV11-3
j_gene: TRBJ2-7
abundance: -
d_gene: -
CDR3nt: TGTGCCAGCAGCCCGCGGGACACCTCCTACGAGCAGTACTTC
CDR3aa: CASSPRDTSYEQYF

v_gene: TRBV18
j_gene: TRBJ2-5
abundance: -
d_gene: -
CDR3nt: TGTGCCAGCTGGGGACTCTCGGAGACCCAGTACTTC
CDR3aa: CASWGLSETQYF

v_gene: TRBV9
j_gene: TRBJ1-1
abundance: -
d_gene: TRBD1
CDR3nt: TGTGCCAGCAGTAAGGACAGGGCGGGCACTGAAGCTTTCTTT
CDR3aa: CASSKDRAGTEAFF

v_gene: TRBV18
j_gene: TRBJ1-1
abundance: once
d_gene: -
CDR3nt: TGTGCCAGCTCGCCCCGAACCGGAGGGGGAGGAAGCACTGAAGCTTTCTTT
CDR3aa: CASSPRTGGGGSTEAFF

v_gene: TRBV11-3
j_gene: TRBJ2-2
abundance: few
d_gene: TRBD2
CDR3nt: TGTGCCAGCAGCTTAACTAGCGCCTTGAACACCGGGGAGCTGTTTTTT
CDR3aa: CASSLTSALNTGELFF

v_gene: TRBV6-1
j_gene: TRBJ2-7
abundance: -
d_gene: -
CDR3nt: TGTGCCAGCAGTGAAGCCTACGAGCAGTACTTC
CDR3aa: CASSEAYEQYF

v_gene: TRBV19
j_gene: TRBJ1-5
abundance: -
d_gene: -
CDR3nt: TGTGCCAGTAGTATATCGGGGGCAGGTGGCAATCAGCCCCAGCATTTT
CDR3aa: CASSISGAGGNQPQHF

v_gene: TRBV6-8
j_gene: TRBJ1-1
abundance: -
d_gene: -
CDR3nt: TGTGCCAGCCAGGGGAGGTATACTGAAGCTTTCTTT
CDR3aa: CASQGRYTEAFF

v_gene: TRBV11-3
j_gene: TRBJ2-7
abundance: large
d_gene: -
CDR3nt: TGTGCCAGCAGCTTAGTGGGTGGTGGCTGGGCTTACGAGCAGTACTTC
CDR3aa: CASSLVGGGWAYEQYF

v_gene: TRBV19
j_gene: TRBJ1-1
abundance: -
d_gene: -
CDR3nt: TGTGCCAGTAGTGGTGTAGAACGGAACACTGAAGCTTTCTTT
CDR3aa: CASSGVERNTEAFF

v_gene: TRBV11-3
j_gene: TRBJ2-3
abundance: -
d_gene: TRBD2
CDR3nt: TGTGCCAGCAGCGCAAGAGTGGACCTAGCGGTGGATACGCAGTATTTT
CDR3aa: CASSARVDLAVDTQYF

v_gene: TRBV29-1
j_gene: TRBJ1-2
abundance: -
d_gene: -
CDR3nt: TGCAGCGTTGAAGATATAGGTTATGGCTACACCTTC
CDR3aa: CSVEDIGYGYTF

v_gene: TRBV9
j_gene: TRBJ1-1
abundance: large
d_gene: TRBD1
CDR3nt: TGTGCCAGCAGCGTAGTCCAGGGGGGCACTGAAGCTTTCTTT
CDR3aa: CASSVVQGGTEAFF

v_gene: TRBV11-3
j_gene: TRBJ2-5
abundance: -
d_gene: TRBD1
CDR3nt: TGTGCCAGCAGCTTAGTCACAGGGGGTGGAAAGACCCAGTACTTC
CDR3aa: CASSLVTGGGKTQYF

v_gene: TRBV28
j_gene: TRBJ2-3
abundance: -
d_gene: -
CDR3nt: TGTGCCAGCCGCATACAGGGAGGCACAGATACGCAGTATTTT
CDR3aa: CASRIQGGTDTQYF

v_gene: TRBV5-1
j_gene: TRBJ2-1
abundance: -
d_gene: -
CDR3nt: TGCGCCAGCAGCTTGGCCGACCTCTACAATGAGCAGTTCTTC
CDR3aa: CASSLADLYNEQFF

v_gene: TRBV28
j_gene: TRBJ1-2
abundance: -
d_gene: -
CDR3nt: TGTGCCAGCAGTTTTTCACCTCGGGGCTACACCTTC
CDR3aa: CASSFSPRGYTF

v_gene: TRBV5-1
j_gene: TRBJ1-1
abundance: -
d_gene: -
CDR3nt: TGCGCCAGCAGCTTGTCTACAGGGCGGGTAAACACTGAAGCTTTCTTT
CDR3aa: CASSLSTGRVNTEAFF

v_gene: TRBV28
j_gene: TRBJ1-5
abundance: -
d_gene: TRBD1
CDR3nt: TGTGCCAGCAGGGACCAACAGGGGAATCAGCCCCAGCATTTT
CDR3aa: CASRDQQGNQPQHF

v_gene: TRBV19
j_gene: TRBJ2-5
abundance: -
d_gene: TRBD2
CDR3nt: TGTGCCAGTAGAAAGGTCGGGAGGGACACGGAGACCCAGTACTTC
CDR3aa: CASRKVGRDTETQYF

v_gene: TRBV18
j_gene: TRBJ2-2
abundance: -
d_gene: -
CDR3nt: TGTGCCAGCTCACCACCATCAGGGACTGGCACCGGGGAGCTGTTTTTT
CDR3aa: CASSPPSGTGTGELFF

v_gene: TRBV6-8
j_gene: TRBJ1-1
abundance: few
d_gene: TRBD1
CDR3nt: TGTGCCAGCAGTTCGGACAGGCTGATATTTGAAGCTTTCTTT
CDR3aa: CASSSDRLIFEAFF

v_gene: TRBV18
j_gene: TRBJ1-4
abundance: -
d_gene: -
CDR3nt: TGTGCCAGCTCACCGGCCAGCTCTAATGAAAAACTGTTTTTT
CDR3aa: CASSPASSNEKLFF

v_gene: TRBV15
j_gene: TRBJ1-2
abundance: -
d_gene: -
CDR3nt: TGTGCCACCAGCAGAGTGGGGGGGATCGATGGCTACACCTTC
CDR3aa: CATSRVGGIDGYTF

v_gene: TRBV18
j_gene: TRBJ1-4
abundance: few
d_gene: TRBD1
CDR3nt: TGTGCCAGCTCAACGACAGGGAGCAAAAATGAAAAACTGTTTTTT
CDR3aa: CASSTTGSKNEKLFF

v_gene: TRBV11-3
j_gene: TRBJ2-1
abundance: -
d_gene: TRBD2
CDR3nt: TGTGCCAGCAGCGGCAGCGGACTAGCGGGAGGGCCGTACGACTACAATGAGCAGTTCTTC
CDR3aa: CASSGSGLAGGPYDYNEQFF

v_gene: TRBV10-3
j_gene: TRBJ1-5
abundance: -
d_gene: -
CDR3nt: TGTGCCATCAGTGAGTCGGGACAGCCCCAGCATTTT
CDR3aa: CAISESGQPQHF

v_gene: TRBV28
j_gene: TRBJ2-7
abundance: -
d_gene: TRBD1
CDR3nt: TGTGCCAGCAGCCCGGGACAGGGGGTGGGGGAGCAGTACTTC
CDR3aa: CASSPGQGVGEQYF

v_gene: TRBV11-3
j_gene: TRBJ2-1
abundance: medium-sized
d_gene: -
CDR3nt: TGTGCCAGCAGCCCCGACTTGCTTACCTACAATGAGCAGTTCTTC
CDR3aa: CASSPDLLTYNEQFF

v_gene: TRBV18
j_gene: TRBJ2-7
abundance: -
d_gene: -
CDR3nt: TGTGCCAGCTCACCCATCCAAATCGAGGAGCAGTACTTC
CDR3aa: CASSPIQIEEQYF

v_gene: TRBV11-3
j_gene: TRBJ2-3
abundance: -
d_gene: TRBD1
CDR3nt: TGTGCCAGCAGCCGACTGGGACAGGGGGCTTCAGATACGCAGTATTTT
CDR3aa: CASSRLGQGASDTQYF

v_gene: TRBV7-1
j_gene: TRBJ1-2
abundance: -
d_gene: TRBD1
CDR3nt: TGTGCCAGCAGTTTGGACAGGGGACGTGGCTACACCTTC
CDR3aa: CASSLDRGRGYTF

v_gene: TRBV19
j_gene: TRBJ1-1
abundance: few
d_gene: -
CDR3nt: TGTGCCAGTAGTCCGCCCGCCCTGGGGGCTTTCTTT
CDR3aa: CASSPPALGAFF

v_gene: TRBV11-3
j_gene: TRBJ2-6
abundance: few
d_gene: -
CDR3nt: TGTGCCAGCAGCTTACCGGGAAAACAGAACTCTGGGGCCAACGTCCTGACTTTC
CDR3aa: CASSLPGKQNSGANVLTF

v_gene: TRBV28
j_gene: TRBJ2-5
abundance: -
d_gene: TRBD1
CDR3nt: TGTGCCAGCAGTTCTCGGGACAGTTTCCAAGAGACCCAGTACTTC
CDR3aa: CASSSRDSFQETQYF

v_gene: TRBV6-8
j_gene: TRBJ2-1
abundance: few
d_gene: -
CDR3nt: TGTGCCAGCCGCGAGGGGGCAGGGACTAATGAGCAGTTCTTC
CDR3aa: CASREGAGTNEQFF

v_gene: TRBV11-3
j_gene: TRBJ1-5
abundance: -
d_gene: -
CDR3nt: TGTGCCAGCAGCTCCGGGACGGCTGATCAGCCCCAGCATTTT
CDR3aa: CASSSGTADQPQHF